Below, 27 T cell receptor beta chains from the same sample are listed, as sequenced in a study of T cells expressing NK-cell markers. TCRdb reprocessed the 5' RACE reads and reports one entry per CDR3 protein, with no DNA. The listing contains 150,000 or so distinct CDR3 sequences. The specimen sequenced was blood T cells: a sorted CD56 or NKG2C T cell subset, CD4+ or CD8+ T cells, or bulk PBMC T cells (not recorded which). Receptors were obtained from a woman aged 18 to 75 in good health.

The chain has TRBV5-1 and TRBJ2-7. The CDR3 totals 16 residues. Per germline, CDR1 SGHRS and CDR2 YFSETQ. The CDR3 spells CASSLSRQVSSYEQYF.

CDR3 sequence: CASTKGVYADTQYF. The chain carries TRBV2 and TRBJ2-3; TCRdb reports TRBD1, a call that lacks DNA to check it against. The CDR3 is 14 residues long. Germline CDR1 SNHLY, CDR2 FYNNEI.

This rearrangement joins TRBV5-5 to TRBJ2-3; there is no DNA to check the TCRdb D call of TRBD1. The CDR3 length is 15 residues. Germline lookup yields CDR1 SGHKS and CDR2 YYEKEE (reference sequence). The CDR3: CASSPNRVGTDTQYF.

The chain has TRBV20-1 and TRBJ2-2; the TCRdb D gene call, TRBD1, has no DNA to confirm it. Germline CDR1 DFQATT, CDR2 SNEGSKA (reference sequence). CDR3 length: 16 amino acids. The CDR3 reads CSARSLDRAGTGELFF.

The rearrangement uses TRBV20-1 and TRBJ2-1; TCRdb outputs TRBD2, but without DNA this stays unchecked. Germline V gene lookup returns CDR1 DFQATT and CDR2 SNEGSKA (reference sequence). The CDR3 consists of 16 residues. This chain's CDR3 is CSARDRGVLSYNEQFF.

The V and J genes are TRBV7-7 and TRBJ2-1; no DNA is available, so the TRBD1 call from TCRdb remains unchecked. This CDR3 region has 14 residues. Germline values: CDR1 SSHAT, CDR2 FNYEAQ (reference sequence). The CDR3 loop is CASSLQDRGSEQFF.

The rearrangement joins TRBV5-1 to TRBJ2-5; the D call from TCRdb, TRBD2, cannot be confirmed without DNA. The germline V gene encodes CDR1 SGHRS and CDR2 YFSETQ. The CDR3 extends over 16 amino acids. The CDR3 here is CASSLPGGSAQETQYF. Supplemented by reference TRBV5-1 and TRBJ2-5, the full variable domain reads KAGVTQTPRYLIKTRGQQVTLSCSPISGHRSVSWYQQTPGQGLQFLFEYFSETQRNKGNFPGRFSGRQFSNSRSEMNVSTLELGDSALYLCASSLPGGSAQETQYFGPGTRLLVL.

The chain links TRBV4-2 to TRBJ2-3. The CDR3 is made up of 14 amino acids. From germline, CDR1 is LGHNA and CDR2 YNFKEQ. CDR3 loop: CASSHSEEANTQYF.

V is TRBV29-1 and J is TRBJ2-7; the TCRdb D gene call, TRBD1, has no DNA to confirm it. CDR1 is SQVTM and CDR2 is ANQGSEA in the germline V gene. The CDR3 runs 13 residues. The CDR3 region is CSGRQGPSYEQYF.

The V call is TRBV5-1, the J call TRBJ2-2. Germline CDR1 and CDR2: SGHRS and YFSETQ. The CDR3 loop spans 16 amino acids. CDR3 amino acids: CASSLAPGPNTGELFF.

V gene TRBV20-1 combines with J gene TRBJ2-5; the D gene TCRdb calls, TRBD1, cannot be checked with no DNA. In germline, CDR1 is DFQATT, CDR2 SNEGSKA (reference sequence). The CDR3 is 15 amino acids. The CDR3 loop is CSARDLRAAAETQYF.

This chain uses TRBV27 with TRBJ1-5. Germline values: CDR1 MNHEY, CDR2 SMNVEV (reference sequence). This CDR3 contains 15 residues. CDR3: CASSKEGPVYQPQHF.

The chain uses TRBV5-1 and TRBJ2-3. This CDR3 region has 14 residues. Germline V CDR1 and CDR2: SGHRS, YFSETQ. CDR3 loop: CASSLAPDSDTQYF.

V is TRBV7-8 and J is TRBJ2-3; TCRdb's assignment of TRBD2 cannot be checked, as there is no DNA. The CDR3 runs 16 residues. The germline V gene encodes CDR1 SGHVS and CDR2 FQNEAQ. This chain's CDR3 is CASSLSGRAGGDTQYF.

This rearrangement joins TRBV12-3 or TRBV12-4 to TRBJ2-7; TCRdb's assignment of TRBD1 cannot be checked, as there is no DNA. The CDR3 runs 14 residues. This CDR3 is CARTGTGIYYEQYF.

This CDR3 is CSALQGAYNEQFF. The chain employs TRBV20-1 and TRBJ2-1; the D gene TCRdb calls, TRBD1, cannot be checked with no DNA. Germline V gene sequence: CDR1 DFQATT, CDR2 SNEGSKA (reference sequence). The CDR3 has 13 amino acids.

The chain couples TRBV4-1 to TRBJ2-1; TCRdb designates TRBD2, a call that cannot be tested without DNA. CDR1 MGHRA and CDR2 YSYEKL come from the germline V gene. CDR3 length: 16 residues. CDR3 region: CASSQVAGTSLNEQFF.

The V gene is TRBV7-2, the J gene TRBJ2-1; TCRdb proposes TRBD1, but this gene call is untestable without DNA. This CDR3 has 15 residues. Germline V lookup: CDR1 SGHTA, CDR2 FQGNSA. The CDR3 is CASSQEATAYNEQFF. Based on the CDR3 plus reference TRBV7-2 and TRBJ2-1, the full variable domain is GAGVSQSPSNKVTEKGKDVELRCDPISGHTALYWYRQSLGQGLEFLIYFQGNSAPDKSGLPSDRFSAERTGGSVSTLTIQRTQQEDSAVYLCASSQEATAYNEQFFGPGTRLTVL.

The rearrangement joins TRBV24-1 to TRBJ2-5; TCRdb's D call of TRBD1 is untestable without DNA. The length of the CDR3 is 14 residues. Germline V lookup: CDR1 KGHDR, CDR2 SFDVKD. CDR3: CATSDNQRGETQYF.

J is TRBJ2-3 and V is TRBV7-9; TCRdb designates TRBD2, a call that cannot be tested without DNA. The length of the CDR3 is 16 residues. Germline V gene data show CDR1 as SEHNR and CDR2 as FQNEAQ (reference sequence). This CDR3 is CASSLTGLAGADTQYF.

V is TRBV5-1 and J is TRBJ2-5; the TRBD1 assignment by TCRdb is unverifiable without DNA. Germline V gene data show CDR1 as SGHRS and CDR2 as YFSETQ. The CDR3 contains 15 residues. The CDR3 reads CASSFQGAEEETQYF.

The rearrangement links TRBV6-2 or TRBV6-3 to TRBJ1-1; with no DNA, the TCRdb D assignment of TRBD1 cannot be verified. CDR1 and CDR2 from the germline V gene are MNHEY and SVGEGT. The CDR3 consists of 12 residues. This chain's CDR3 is CASRGPGNEAFF.

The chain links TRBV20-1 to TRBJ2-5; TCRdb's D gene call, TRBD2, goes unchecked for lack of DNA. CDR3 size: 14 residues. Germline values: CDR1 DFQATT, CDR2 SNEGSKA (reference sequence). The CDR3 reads CSAISGGTQETQYF.

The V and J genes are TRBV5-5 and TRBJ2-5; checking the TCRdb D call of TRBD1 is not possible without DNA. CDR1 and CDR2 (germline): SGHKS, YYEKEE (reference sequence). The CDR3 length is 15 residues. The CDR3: CASRRTWGGQETQYF.

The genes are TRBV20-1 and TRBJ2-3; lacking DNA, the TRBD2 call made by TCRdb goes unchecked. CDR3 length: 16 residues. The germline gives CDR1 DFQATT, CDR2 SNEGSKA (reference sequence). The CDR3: CSAPGGGGGGTDTQYF.

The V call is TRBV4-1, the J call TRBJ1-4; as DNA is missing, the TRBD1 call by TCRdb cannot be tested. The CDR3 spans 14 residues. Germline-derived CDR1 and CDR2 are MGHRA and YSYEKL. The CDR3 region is CASRQRTTGEKLFF.

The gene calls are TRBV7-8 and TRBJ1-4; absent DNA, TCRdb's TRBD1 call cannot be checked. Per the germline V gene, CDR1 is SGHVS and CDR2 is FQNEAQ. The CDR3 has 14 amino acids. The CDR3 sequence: CASSSTGWGEKLFF. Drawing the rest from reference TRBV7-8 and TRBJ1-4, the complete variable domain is GAGVSQSPRYKVAKRGQDVALRCDPISGHVSLFWYQQALGQGPEFLTYFQNEAQLDKSGLPSDRFFAERPEGSVSTLKIQRTQQEDSAVYLCASSSTGWGEKLFFGSGTQLSVL.